The 21 T cell receptor beta chains presented below share a single source sample, sequenced in a study of radiotherapy plus CTLA-4 blockade in lung cancer (dated by TCRdb to the late 2010s). Receptor amplification or capture employed the immunoSEQ multiplex PCR assay. TCRdb carries this immuneACCESS record with in-frame sequences only. Its versions omit some clonotypes, under half of them owing to an unresolved V gene in the studies checked, with the rest unexplained. This sample comprises about 87,000 clones, 85% to 90% of them detected only once. Around 15% of the sample is in the top ten clones. Sequencing used peripheral blood, obtained from a patient treated with radiotherapy plus ipilimumab. These receptors all stem from a human donor with non-small cell lung cancer that progressed on radiotherapy plus ipilimumab.

The chain couples TRBV27 to TRBJ2-6, with D possibly being TRBD1 or TRBD2 (6 bases each). Trimming left V 7 bases short and J 0 bases short, with 10 bases between. Looked up from germline, CDR1 is MNHEY and CDR2 is SMNVEV (reference sequence). CDR3 length: 15 residues. The CDR3 DNA is TGTGCCAGCACTCCGGGGGCCTCTGGGGCCAACGTCCTGACTTTC. This codes for CASTPGASGANVLTF.

This chain connects TRBV4-3 to TRBJ2-2; D not resolved. The CDR3 loop spans 12 amino acids. Germline loops: CDR1 LGHNA, CDR2 YSLEER. Trimming cost V 4 bases and J 6 bases, with 6 bases left between them. DNA of the CDR3: TGCGCCAGCAGCCCATTTCCCGGGGAGCTGTTTTTT. It yields the protein CASSPFPGELFF.

The chain recombines TRBV6-1 with TRBJ2-1, with 9 bases matching TRBD1. Germline assignment: CDR1 MNHNS and CDR2 SASEGT. The CDR3 sequence is 15 residues long. J lost 2 bases, V lost 4 bases, and 3 bases had no gene match. In nucleotides, the CDR3 is TGTGCCAGCAGTGTACAGGGGGCAACCTACAATGAGCAGTTCTTC. Translated, it gives CASSVQGATYNEQFF.

The J gene is TRBJ1-1, the V gene TRBV28, with 8 bases matching TRBD1. The length of the CDR3 is 18 residues. The trim removed 8 bases at V and 0 bases at J, leaving 17 bases unmatched. Germline-derived CDR1 and CDR2 are MDHEN and SYDVKM. The CDR3, as DNA: TGTGCCAGCGGGCCACCCCGGGACAGGACTAACATGAACACTGAAGCTTTCTTT. This translates into CASGPPRDRTNMNTEAFF. The full variable domain, completed using reference TRBV28 and TRBJ1-1, is DVKVTQSSRYLVKRTGEKVFLECVQDMDHENMFWYRQDPGLGLRLIYFSYDVKMKEKGDIPEGYSVSREKKERFSLILESASTNQTSMYLCASGPPRDRTNMNTEAFFGQGTRLTVV.

J is TRBJ2-7 and V is TRBV28; maybe TRBD1 (5 bases). Per germline, CDR1 MDHEN and CDR2 SYDVKM. The length of the CDR3 is 12 residues. The V end was cut by 2 bases, the J end by 7 bases, with 9 bases between. This CDR3 is CASSLPPGEQYF. The CDR3 nucleotides read TGTGCCAGCAGTTTACCCCCAGGGGAGCAGTACTTC.

This clone has only one observation. The chain has TRBV9 and TRBJ2-7, with D uncertain. This CDR3 has 14 residues. The V end lost 2 bases, the J end lost 6 bases, and 15 bases lay between the germline ends. The germline gives CDR1 SGDLS, CDR2 YYNGEE. CDR3 in DNA: TGTGCCAGCAGCGTCGGGCCAGGTGCCCGCGAGCAGTACTTC. This gives the protein CASSVGPGAREQYF.

The chain couples TRBV10-3 to TRBJ1-1; the D gene is possibly TRBD1 (5 bases). The CDR3 loop spans 12 amino acids. Germline assignment: CDR1 ENHRY and CDR2 SYGVKD. V was shortened by 0 bases and J by 11 bases, with 10 bases between the two germline ends. The CDR3 bases are TGTGCCATCAGTGAGTCGGGGGGGGACGCTTTCTTT. The encoded protein is CAISESGGDAFF.

This clone was seen only once. V and J are TRBV27 and TRBJ2-7; possible D gene TRBD1, 5 bases. V gave up 10 bases and J gave up 3 bases, with 10 bases separating them. CDR1 and CDR2 from the germline V gene are MNHEY and SMNVEV (reference sequence). CDR3 size: 11 residues. The chain's CDR3 is CATSRGYEQYF. The CDR3 bases are TGTGCCACCTCTAGGGGCTACGAGCAGTACTTC.

V is TRBV6-4 and J is TRBJ2-6; D remains unclear. In germline, CDR1 is MRHNA, CDR2 SNTAGT. V lost 2 bases and J 2 bases, leaving 7 bases between the germline ends. CDR3 length: 15 residues. The CDR3 is CASSDGVPGANVLTF. The CDR3 DNA reads TGTGCCAGCAGTGACGGGGTCCCTGGGGCCAACGTCCTGACTTTC.

The V call is TRBV6-5, the J call TRBJ2-1; D possibly corresponds to TRBD2 (6 bases). CDR1 is MNHEY, CDR2 SVGAGI, per germline. This CDR3 comprises 13 residues. The germline V and J ends were trimmed by 2 bases and 7 bases, with 9 bases remaining between them. CDR3 protein: CASSYGAGNEQFF. CDR3 nucleotide sequence: TGTGCCAGCAGTTACGGGGCGGGAAATGAGCAGTTCTTC.

This clone was counted between two and nine times. CDR3: CASSQVGTGNYGYTF. DNA of the CDR3: TGCGCCAGCAGCCAAGTCGGTACAGGGAACTATGGCTACACCTTC. This chain links TRBV4-3 with TRBJ1-2; perhaps TRBD1 as D (6 bases). V was clipped by 1 base and J by 2 bases, with 11 bases between them. Germline-derived CDR1 and CDR2 are LGHNA and YSLEER. The CDR3 runs to 15 residues.

This clone came up once. Sequence at one end of the junction differs from germline and may be a read error. The chain links TRBV9 to TRBJ2-3, with 9 bases lining up with TRBD2. The germline V gene has CDR1 SGDLS and CDR2 YYNGEE. The CDR3 covers 14 residues. The DNA for the CDR3 is TGTGCCAGCACCGTAGCGGGAGCAGGAGATACGCAGTATTTT. The encoded protein is CASTVAGAGDTQYF.

CDR3 sequence reads: CAIRGIYNEQFF. The CDR3 DNA follows: TGTGCCATCCGGGGCATCTACAATGAGCAGTTCTTC. The chain links TRBV10-3 to TRBJ2-1; D may match TRBD1 or TRBD2 (5 bases each). There are 12 residues in the CDR3. Trimming left V 8 bases short and J 3 bases short, with 8 bases between. Germline lookup yields CDR1 ENHRY and CDR2 SYGVKD.

The CDR3 nucleotides are TGTGCCAGCGCCTTTGAGAGAAGGGGCACAGATACGCAGTATTTT. Translating it yields CASAFERRGTDTQYF. This chain uses TRBV7-6 with TRBJ2-3; no clear D gene. This CDR3 comprises 15 residues. Looked up from germline, CDR1 is SGHVS and CDR2 is FNYEAQ. V lost 8 bases and J 1 base, leaving 16 bases between the germline ends.

The chain employs TRBV2 and TRBJ1-5; TRBD1 agrees at 8 bases. The CDR3 sequence is 15 residues long. CDR1 is SNHLY, CDR2 FYNNEI, per germline. V lost 5 bases to trimming and J lost 7 bases; unmatched junction nucleotides: 10. CDR3 protein: CASSSGQAQGQPQHF. In DNA form, the CDR3 reads TGTGCCAGCAGTTCGGGACAGGCCCAGGGACAGCCCCAGCATTTT.

The chain combines TRBV21-1 with TRBJ1-1; no check of the table's D call, TRBD1, against the DNA was made. TRBV21-1 is listed as a pseudogene. The CDR3 is made up of 16 amino acids. In nucleotides, the CDR3 is TGTGCCAGCAGAAAATGCAGGGGGGTGGTTGACACTGAAGCTTTCTTT. It encodes CASRKCRGVVDTEAFF.

The chain links TRBV7-9 to TRBJ2-5; maybe TRBD2 (6 bases). Looked up from germline, CDR1 is SEHNR and CDR2 is FQNEAQ (reference sequence). The CDR3 covers 16 residues. Deletions cut 4 bases from V and 1 base from J, with 16 bases between. CDR3 residues: CASSSSLGGFQETQYF. In DNA, the CDR3 is TGTGCCAGCAGCTCTTCTCTGGGGGGTTTCCAAGAGACCCAGTACTTC.

The chain combines TRBV9 with TRBJ2-3; tentatively, D is TRBD1 or TRBD2 (5 bases each). The CDR3 runs 14 residues. Trimming cost V 6 bases and J 0 bases, with 11 bases left between them. Per germline, CDR1 SGDLS and CDR2 YYNGEE. Written as DNA, the CDR3 is TGTGCCAGCACCGGTGGGGGAAGCACAGATACGCAGTATTTT. This codes for CASTGGGSTDTQYF.

The chain's CDR3 is CASSSTSGGTDTQYF. The CDR3 nucleotides read TGTGCCAGCTCATCGACTAGCGGGGGCACAGATACGCAGTATTTT. The chain recombines TRBV18 with TRBJ2-3; TRBD2 aligns across 11 bases. The CDR3 is 15 residues long. The V segment lost 5 bases and the J segment 1 base; nucleotides outside the gene matches: 2. Germline V CDR1 and CDR2: KGHSH, LQKENI. The whole variable domain, filled in from reference TRBV18 and TRBJ2-3, reads NAGVMQNPRHLVRRRGQEARLRCSPMKGHSHVYWYRQLPEEGLKFMVYLQKENIIDESGMPKERFSAEFPKEGPSILRIQQVVRGDSAAYFCASSSTSGGTDTQYFGPGTRLTVL.

The V and J genes are TRBV7-2 and TRBJ1-5; D is uncertain. Trimming removed 4 bases from V and 3 bases from J, with 7 bases in between. CDR1 and CDR2 (germline): SGHTA, FQGNSA. The CDR3 length is 13 residues. CDR3: CASSWQVNQPQHF. CDR3 DNA: TGTGCCAGCAGCTGGCAGGTCAATCAGCCCCAGCATTTT.

CDR3 residues: CSVDTTGVNEKLFF. Written as DNA, the CDR3 is TGCAGCGTTGACACAACAGGGGTTAATGAAAAACTGTTTTTT. The chain combines TRBV29-1 with TRBJ1-4; TRBD1 agrees at 7 bases. The CDR3 has 14 residues. Germline V gene sequence: CDR1 SQVTM, CDR2 ANQGSEA. Trimming took 3 bases from V and 4 from J; bases not matched to a gene: 5.